What follows are 28 T cell receptor beta chains derived from one specimen sequenced in a study of identifying expanded T cells in peripheral blood. Assay used: immunoSEQ multiplex PCR; TCRdb lists only in-frame clones, some missing. Here the sample spans 90,000 to 100,000 clones, around nine tenths being singletons. The specimen sequenced was blood. Receptors originate from a person aged 18 to 69 in good health.

This clone was seen only once. The rearrangement joins TRBV2 to TRBJ2-2; D gene ambiguous. The germline V and J ends were trimmed by 8 bases and 5 bases, with 15 bases remaining between them. The CDR3 spans 14 residues. Germline V gene data show CDR1 as SNHLY and CDR2 as FYNNEI. CDR3 amino acids: CASGVTEKTGELFF. The CDR3 DNA reads as TGTGCCAGCGGAGTTACCGAAAAGACCGGGGAGCTGTTTTTT.

DNA of the CDR3: TGTGCCAGCAGTGAGTGGCGGCAGGGGACTTGGGGCTACACCTTC. Translation: CASSEWRQGTWGYTF. The rearrangement uses TRBV6-1 and TRBJ1-2, with D perhaps matching TRBD1 (6 bases). Trimming removed 3 bases at V and 8 bases at J, with 19 bases between. This CDR3 comprises 15 residues. Germline CDR1 reads MNHNS; CDR2 reads SASEGT.

The rearrangement joins TRBV30 to TRBJ1-2; 10 bases align to TRBD1. CDR1 is GTSNPN and CDR2 is SVGIG in the germline V gene (reference sequence). The trim removed 2 bases at V and 6 bases at J, leaving 6 bases unmatched. The CDR3 has 14 residues. As DNA, the CDR3 is TGTGCCTGGAGTCGTCCCGGACAGGGGGATGGCTACACCTTC. Translating gives CAWSRPGQGDGYTF.

J is TRBJ1-2 and V is TRBV28; the match to TRBD1 covers 9 bases. The CDR3 loop spans 13 amino acids. The germline V gene has CDR1 MDHEN and CDR2 SYDVKM. Trimming at V came to 3 bases and at J to 8 bases, leaving 4 bases not matched to a gene. CDR3 residues: CASSFNRGLGYTF. The CDR3 nucleotides read TGTGCCAGCAGTTTCAACAGGGGGCTCGGCTACACCTTC.

This clone came up once. The rearrangement uses TRBV27 and TRBJ2-3, with TRBD2 matching over 15 bases. The germline gives CDR1 MNHEY, CDR2 SMNVEV (reference sequence). The CDR3 is made up of 18 amino acids. J lost 2 bases, V lost 5 bases, and 8 bases had no gene match. CDR3 loop: CASSHGLAGGPSTDTQYF. The DNA for the CDR3 is TGTGCCAGCAGTCATGGACTAGCGGGAGGGCCCTCCACAGATACGCAGTATTTT.

The rearrangement links TRBV5-1 to TRBJ1-3, with D unresolved. Trimming left V 0 bases short and J 2 bases short, with 12 bases between. Germline assignment: CDR1 SGHRS and CDR2 YFSETQ. CDR3 length equals 16 residues. In nucleotides, the CDR3 is TGCGCCAGCAGCTTGGACGCCATTGATGCTGGAAACACCATATATTTT. It is translated as CASSLDAIDAGNTIYF.

The rearrangement joins TRBV7-2 to TRBJ1-4, with 9 positions matching TRBD1. After removal of 4 bases from V and 7 bases from J, the junction contained 7 bases not matched to a gene. Germline V gives CDR1 SGHTA, CDR2 FQGNSA. The CDR3 covers 15 residues. The CDR3 sequence: CASSSRDRAGEKLFF. CDR3 DNA sequence: TGTGCCAGCAGCTCCCGGGACAGGGCGGGTGAAAAACTGTTTTTT.

A few counts support this clone. V gene TRBV6-4 combines with J gene TRBJ1-2, with 9 nucleotides matching TRBD1. This CDR3 region has 15 residues. The germline gives CDR1 MRHNA, CDR2 SNTAGT. J gave up 6 bases and V 7 bases, and 12 bases lay outside the gene matches. The CDR3 reads CASNPGAGTGHGYTF. Written as DNA, the CDR3 is TGTGCCAGCAATCCAGGTGCCGGGACAGGGCATGGCTACACCTTC.

In DNA form, the CDR3 reads TGCGCCAGCAGTCAGACTAGCGGGGGGGCCGTGGAGACCCAGTACTTC. As protein: CASSQTSGGAVETQYF. The V gene is TRBV5-1, the J gene TRBJ2-5, with 14 bases identical to TRBD2. V trimming: 5 bases; J trimming: 5 bases; junction bases outside the gene matches: 8. CDR3 length: 16 residues. The germline V gene encodes CDR1 SGHRS and CDR2 YFSETQ.

V and J are TRBV30 and TRBJ2-5, with unresolved D. The CDR3 length is 12 residues. The germline V gene encodes CDR1 GTSNPN and CDR2 SVGIG (reference sequence). Trimming removed 2 bases from V and 5 bases from J, with 9 bases in between. The DNA for the CDR3 is TGTGCCTGGAGTCTTTCAACGGAGACCCAGTACTTC. Its protein is CAWSLSTETQYF.

The V gene is TRBV6-5, the J gene TRBJ2-7; weak D call: TRBD1 (6 bases). Germline CDR1 and CDR2: MNHEY and SVGAGI. The CDR3 extends over 15 amino acids. V was clipped by 0 bases and J by 4 bases, with 13 bases between them. CDR3 sequence reads: CASSYSTDSIYEQYF. The CDR3 DNA reads as TGTGCCAGCAGTTACTCAACGGACAGTATTTACGAGCAGTACTTC.

J is TRBJ2-3 and V is TRBV14; possibly TRBD1 for D (5 bases). Germline V CDR1 and CDR2: SGHDN, FVKESK. The CDR3 is 16 residues long. The V and J ends lost 4 bases and 4 bases respectively, with 18 bases between them. The CDR3 nucleotides read TGTGCCAGCAGCCCTCGGATAGGACACGCCGCAGATACGCAGTATTTT. It codes for CASSPRIGHAADTQYF.

This chain joins TRBV7-6 and TRBJ2-3; D not resolved. Trimming took off 1 base at V and 4 bases at J, with 15 bases between the two ends. In germline, CDR1 is SGHVS, CDR2 FNYEAQ. The CDR3 totals 16 residues. The CDR3 reads CASSLEPPPRADTQYF. As DNA, the CDR3 is TGTGCCAGCAGCTTAGAGCCGCCCCCGCGAGCAGATACGCAGTATTTT.

This clone was counted once. The chain joins TRBV4-1 to TRBJ2-3; 11 bases fit TRBD1. The CDR3 is 16 residues long. After removal of 5 bases from V and 3 bases from J, the junction contained 7 bases not matched to a gene. Per germline, CDR1 MGHRA and CDR2 YSYEKL. This CDR3 is CASSLPGQGGTDTQYF. As DNA, the CDR3 is TGCGCCAGCAGCTTACCGGGACAGGGGGGGACAGATACGCAGTATTTT.

For this clone: At one boundary the junction diverges from the germline segment, which might be a read error. The V gene is TRBV5-3, the J gene TRBJ2-7; D call uncertain. TRBV5-3 is an ORF, with its function uncertain. The CDR3 has 12 residues. The CDR3 nucleotides read TGTGCCAGCAGCTTAGAAAGGGCCGAGCAGTACTTC. Amino acid sequence: CASSLERAEQYF.

V usage is TRBV6-4 and J usage is TRBJ2-1, with 9 bases identical to TRBD2. The V gene's germline CDR1 is MRHNA and CDR2 SNTAGT. Trimming removed 0 bases from V and 8 bases from J; junction bases left unmatched: 5. The CDR3 consists of 15 residues. CDR3 sequence reads: CASSDSLRGGDEQFF. CDR3 sequence (DNA): TGTGCCAGCAGTGACTCGTTGCGGGGGGGCGATGAGCAGTTCTTC.

The chain employs TRBV19 and TRBJ2-4, with D uncertain. The CDR3 consists of 17 residues. V was trimmed by 3 bases and J by 0 bases, leaving 15 bases between them. Germline CDR1 and CDR2: LNHDA and SQIVND (reference sequence). The CDR3 DNA reads TGTGCCAGTAGTATGGATAGATATGAACTAGCCAAAAACATTCAGTACTTC. Translated: CASSMDRYELAKNIQYF.

This clone appeared a single time. The chain carries TRBV10-1 and TRBJ2-7; 14 bases fit TRBD2. The CDR3 covers 20 residues. V shed 5 bases and J 2 bases; nucleotides not matched to a gene: 17. Per germline, CDR1 WNHNN and CDR2 SYGVQD (reference sequence). This chain's CDR3 is CASSSTTPGLAGVSPYEQYF. The CDR3 DNA reads as TGCGCCAGCAGTTCAACCACACCGGGACTAGCGGGAGTGTCCCCCTACGAGCAGTACTTC.

This chain uses TRBV6-1 with TRBJ1-1; TRBD1 matches at 9 bases. The J segment lost 7 bases and the V segment lost 4 bases, leaving 4 bases of the junction unmatched. The CDR3 runs 13 residues. Germline CDR1 reads MNHNS; CDR2 reads SASEGT. Here the CDR3 DNA reads TGTGCCAGCAGTGTGGACAGGGGCGATGAAGCTTTCTTT. Its protein product is CASSVDRGDEAFF.

The chain carries TRBV13 and TRBJ2-7, with D possibly being TRBD1 (5 bases). This CDR3 has 14 residues. V was clipped by 5 bases and J by 4 bases, with 15 bases between them. CDR1 PRHDT and CDR2 FYEKMQ come from the germline V gene (reference sequence). The DNA of the CDR3 is TGTGCCAGCAGCCTAAGAAGGCAGGGTTACGAGCAGTACTTC. The encoded protein is CASSLRRQGYEQYF.

V gene TRBV30 combines with J gene TRBJ2-7; weak D call: TRBD2 (6 bases). The length of the CDR3 is 15 residues. Germline CDR1 is GTSNPN and CDR2 is SVGIG (reference sequence). V lost 1 base and J lost 0, with 13 bases in between. CDR3 in DNA: TGTGCCTGGAGTGACGGGACTGCCACCTCCTACGAGCAGTACTTC. Amino acid sequence: CAWSDGTATSYEQYF. Full variable domain (outside the CDR3, taken from reference TRBV30 and TRBJ2-7): SQTIHQWPATLVQPVGSPLSLECTVEGTSNPNLYWYRQAAGRGLQLLFYSVGIGQISSEVPQNLSASRPQDRQFILSSKKLLLSDSGFYLCAWSDGTATSYEQYFGPGTRLTVT.

This clone is termed medium-sized (0.01 to 0.1%). The rearrangement joins TRBV6-4 to TRBJ2-2; no reliable D call. Germline CDR1 MRHNA, CDR2 SNTAGT. The germline V and J ends were trimmed by 2 bases and 3 bases, with 4 bases remaining between them. This CDR3 has 13 amino acids. The CDR3 is CASSDRDTGELFF. CDR3 nucleotide sequence: TGTGCCAGCAGTGACAGGGACACCGGGGAGCTGTTTTTT.

The V and J genes are TRBV5-8 and TRBJ1-1, with unresolved D. Trimming shortened V by 1 base and J by 1 base, and 11 bases separated the two germline ends. CDR1 is SGHTS, CDR2 YDEGEE, per germline. The CDR3 covers 15 residues. The CDR3 reads CASSLLGQRNTEAFF. Written as DNA, the CDR3 is TGTGCCAGCAGCTTGTTGGGTCAGAGGAACACTGAAGCTTTCTTT.

The chain couples TRBV2 to TRBJ1-4; TRBD1 might be the D (6 bases). The CDR3 runs 16 residues. Trimming removed 6 bases from V and 8 bases from J, with 22 bases in between. The germline V gene has CDR1 SNHLY and CDR2 FYNNEI. CDR3 residues: CASRPGRTVPGEKLFF. The DNA of the CDR3 is TGTGCCAGCAGACCCGGCCGGACAGTCCCGGGGGAAAAACTGTTTTTT.

The chain recombines TRBV11-1 with TRBJ2-2; D unclear. CDR1 and CDR2 from the germline V gene are SGHAT and FQDESV (reference sequence). This CDR3 is 14 amino acids long. V shed 3 bases and J shed 2 bases, with 7 bases lying between them. In DNA form, the CDR3 reads TGTGCCAGCAGCTTCGGCAAAAACACCGGGGAGCTGTTTTTT. Its protein product is CASSFGKNTGELFF.

The chain recombines TRBV6-4 with TRBJ2-3; D tentatively fits TRBD1 or TRBD2 (5 bases each). CDR1 and CDR2 from the germline V gene are MRHNA and SNTAGT. The CDR3 spans 16 residues. V was pared by 0 bases and J by 1 base, with 11 bases between. The CDR3 spells CASSDSSGTGTDTQYF. The CDR3 DNA follows: TGTGCCAGCAGTGACTCGTCGGGGACGGGCACAGATACGCAGTATTTT.

The chain uses TRBV6-1 and TRBJ2-2, with 14 bases fitting TRBD2. Germline trimming cut 4 bases from V and 3 bases from J; bases unmatched to any gene: 7. CDR1 is MNHNS and CDR2 is SASEGT in the germline V gene. The CDR3 covers 18 residues. Here the CDR3 reads CASSGLAGGPQDTGELFF. CDR3 coding DNA: TGTGCCAGCAGTGGACTAGCGGGGGGGCCCCAGGACACCGGGGAGCTGTTTTTT.

The chain joins TRBV5-1 to TRBJ1-1; TRBD1 aligns across 7 bases. The ends lost 2 bases at V and 7 bases at J; junction bases unmatched: 14. Germline CDR1 is SGHRS and CDR2 is YFSETQ. The CDR3 loop spans 16 amino acids. CDR3 in amino acids: CASSLRQGPWGGEAFF. The CDR3 DNA sequence: TGCGCCAGCAGCTTAAGACAGGGACCCTGGGGTGGTGAAGCTTTCTTT.